This entry concerns a single T cell receptor beta chain. Its antigen is unknown. J was trimmed by 2 bases and V by 5 bases; bases with no gene match: 6. The CDR3 totals 14 residues. Germline V gene lookup returns CDR1 DFQATT and CDR2 SNEGSKA (reference sequence). The data derive from a study of T-cell memory formation after mild COVID-19. Turning to the study itself: Clusters were largely donor specific.

A 5'RACE reaction primed in the constant segment made cDNA libraries of TCR alpha and TCR beta, and these carried sample barcodes and UMIs. TCRdb re-called the 5' RACE reads through MiXCR, storing one row per CDR3 protein. Seen here are around 410,000 distinct CDR3 sequences, 23% observed once, and the top ten hold approximately 14%. Overall study results and limits: Unconfirmed was the SARS-CoV-2 specificity of second-wave clones that peaked on day 37. Some clones that responded were present in memory (sampled pre-infection), which suggests cross-reactive memory joined.

The sample comprised PBMCs or a T cell subset sorted from them (not recorded which). The source of this sequence is an adult woman who had mild COVID-19 (a few samples of this study predate the infection). Cell type and time point are not known. The rearrangement links TRBV20-1 to TRBJ2-3, with TRBD2 matching 8 bases. The chain's CDR3 is CSAGRGAITDTQYF. The DNA for the CDR3 is TGCAGTGCTGGGCGGGGGGCAATCACAGATACGCAGTATTTT.